Detailed here is one T cell receptor beta chain. Its target is unknown. The entry originates in a study of OX40 agonist ivuxolimab in advanced cancers. Study context: There were three patients with partial responses, one having hepatocellular carcinoma and two cutaneous melanoma. General study points: Antigen targets of the expanded peripheral T cells went undetermined. At 0.1 to 3.0 mg/kg and by week 6, clonal expansion occurred in CD4+ and CD8+ blood T cells.

Assay: immunoSEQ multiplex PCR; the TCRdb copy retains only in-frame clones and omits some. The sample comprises over 50,000 clones, approximately 88% of which are singletons, and approximately 4.6% rests with the top ten. With baseline, cycle 4 day 1, and cycle 7 day 1 as timepoints, blood was sampled. The TCR was taken from an adult with an advanced solid tumor such as melanoma, head and neck, liver or kidney cancer. This sample comprised CD4+ or CD8+ T cells sorted from blood, obtained in a trial of the OX40 agonist ivuxolimab.

The CDR3 DNA is TGTGCCTGGTGGGTAAATCACCGGGGCTCTGGAAACACCATATATTTT. Residues: CAWWVNHRGSGNTIYF. The gene calls are TRBV30 and TRBJ1-3; D is unclear. Trimming took off 5 bases at V and 0 bases at J, with 17 bases between the two ends. The CDR3 has 16 residues. Per the germline V gene, CDR1 is GTSNPN and CDR2 is SVGIG (reference sequence).